The 25 T cell receptor beta chains below come from one sample, sequenced in a study of OX40 agonist ivuxolimab in advanced cancers. The repertoire was sequenced with immunoSEQ multiplex PCR; TCRdb's copy has only in-frame clones and lacks some. The sample consists of nearly 80,000 clones, more than 80% of them appearing once. The sequencing here drew on CD4+ or CD8+ T cells sorted from blood, taken in a trial of the OX40 agonist ivuxolimab. The receptors shown here come from an adult with an advanced solid tumor such as melanoma, head and neck, liver or kidney cancer.

The genes are TRBV6-5 and TRBJ2-2, with D perhaps matching TRBD1 or TRBD2 (5 bases each). The germline V and J ends were trimmed by 4 bases and 4 bases, with 10 bases remaining between them. The germline CDR1 and CDR2 sequences are MNHEY and SVGAGI. This CDR3 comprises 14 residues. The CDR3 sequence is CASSWDRFTGELFF. The CDR3 region has the DNA TGTGCCAGCAGTTGGGACCGCTTCACCGGGGAGCTGTTTTTT.

The rearrangement links TRBV19 to TRBJ1-1; no definite D call. The CDR3 is 13 amino acids. V dropped 1 base and J dropped 7 bases, with 10 bases sitting between them. CDR1 and CDR2 from the germline V gene are LNHDA and SQIVND (reference sequence). The CDR3 DNA follows: TGTGCCAGTAGTATAGTAGGGCAGAATGAAGCTTTCTTT. Its translation is CASSIVGQNEAFF. The full variable domain, its missing parts supplied by reference TRBV19 and TRBJ1-1, is DGGITQSPKYLFRKEGQNVTLSCEQNLNHDAMYWYRQDPGQGLRLIYYSQIVNDFQKGDIAEGYSVSREKKESFPLTVTSAQKNPTAFYLCASSIVGQNEAFFGQGTRLTVV.

The rearrangement links TRBV7-9 to TRBJ2-1, with no clear D. This CDR3 is 17 amino acids long. Germline V gives CDR1 SEHNR, CDR2 FQNEAQ (reference sequence). Between the trimmed V and J ends, which lost 0 bases and 0 bases, there was a span of 12 bases. The CDR3, as DNA: TGTGCCAGCAGCTTAGCGGGTAGGCAGAGCTCCTACAATGAGCAGTTCTTC. It specifies CASSLAGRQSSYNEQFF.

The V and J genes are TRBV7-2 and TRBJ2-7, with 9 bases aligning to TRBD2. The germline V gene has CDR1 SGHTA and CDR2 FQGNSA. The CDR3 covers 15 residues. Trimming took 5 bases from V and 4 from J; bases not matched to a gene: 9. CDR3 in DNA: TGTGCCAGCAGCCCCTGGCGGGGGGGTTTTTACGAGCAGTACTTC. Translating gives CASSPWRGGFYEQYF. Full variable domain (missing parts from reference TRBV7-2 and TRBJ2-7): GAGVSQSPSNKVTEKGKDVELRCDPISGHTALYWYRQSLGQGLEFLIYFQGNSAPDKSGLPSDRFSAERTGGSVSTLTIQRTQQEDSAVYLCASSPWRGGFYEQYFGPGTRLTVT.

CDR3 loop: CASSYSQYLEQYF. Written as DNA, the CDR3 is TGTGCCAGCAGTTACTCGCAATACTTGGAGCAGTACTTC. The rearrangement links TRBV6-6 to TRBJ2-7; no reliable D call. Germline values: CDR1 MNHNY, CDR2 SVGAGI (reference sequence). Trimming took off 0 bases at V and 7 bases at J, with 10 bases between the two ends. The CDR3 has 13 residues.

The gene calls are TRBV14 and TRBJ2-1; possible D gene TRBD1, 6 bases. Germline lookup yields CDR1 SGHDN and CDR2 FVKESK. The CDR3 totals 12 residues. The V end was cut by 1 base, the J end by 11 bases, with 9 bases between. Here the CDR3 reads CASSQAGQQQFF. In nucleotides, the CDR3 is TGTGCCAGCAGCCAAGCCGGACAGCAGCAGTTCTTC.

This CDR3 reads CASSPDYRDGNEQFF. CDR3 coding DNA: TGTGCCAGCTCACCAGATTACCGGGACGGAAATGAGCAGTTCTTC. This chain connects TRBV18 to TRBJ2-1, with D possibly being TRBD1 or TRBD2 (5 bases each). This CDR3 has 15 amino acids. Trimming removed 2 bases at V and 7 bases at J, with 15 bases between. The germline CDR1 and CDR2 sequences are KGHSH and LQKENI.

The chain couples TRBV6-4 to TRBJ2-1; TRBD1 agrees at 7 bases. With V trimmed by 2 bases and J by 8 bases, 6 bases remained unmatched. CDR1 is MRHNA, CDR2 SNTAGT, per germline. There are 14 residues in the CDR3. Written as DNA, the CDR3 is TGTGCCAGCAGTGACAGGGGGCAAAACGATGAGCAGTTCTTC. Encoded protein: CASSDRGQNDEQFF.

The rearrangement uses TRBV11-3 and TRBJ2-3; a possible D gene is TRBD2 (6 bases). The germline gives CDR1 SGHNT, CDR2 YENEEA. CDR3 length: 14 residues. The germline V and J ends were trimmed by 5 bases and 5 bases, with 14 bases remaining between them. CDR3 loop: CASSPRENRDTQYF. CDR3 nucleotide sequence: TGTGCCAGCAGCCCCCGGGAGAACAGAGATACGCAGTATTTT.

This clone was observed a handful of times. The J gene is TRBJ2-5, the V gene TRBV11-2, with a weak D call TRBD1 (6 bases). With 4 bases removed from V and 2 bases from J, the gap between germline ends came to 14 bases. Germline CDR1 SGHAT, CDR2 FQNNGV. The CDR3 consists of 15 residues. CDR3 sequence (DNA): TGTGCCAGCAGCTACCTAGGACAGCCACAAGAGACCCAGTACTTC. It specifies CASSYLGQPQETQYF.

This rearrangement joins TRBV21-1 to TRBJ2-2; the table's D gene call, TRBD2, was not cross checked with the DNA. TRBV21-1 constitutes a pseudogene. This CDR3 region has 13 residues. CDR3: CASSKALTGELFF. CDR3 nucleotide sequence: TGTGCCAGCAGCAAAGCGCTAACCGGGGAGCTGTTTTTT.

The genes are TRBV5-1 and TRBJ1-2; unclear D gene. Deletions cut 0 bases from V and 4 bases from J, with 10 bases between. Germline assignment: CDR1 SGHRS and CDR2 YFSETQ. This CDR3 is 14 amino acids long. The CDR3 region is CASSLEGSSYGYTF. In DNA, the CDR3 is TGCGCCAGCAGCTTGGAAGGGTCCTCCTATGGCTACACCTTC.

The J gene is TRBJ1-1, the V gene TRBV30, with D tentatively TRBD1 (5 bases). With 2 bases removed from V and 5 bases from J, the gap between germline ends came to 21 bases. The CDR3 covers 16 residues. The germline gives CDR1 GTSNPN, CDR2 SVGIG (reference sequence). The DNA of the CDR3 is TGTGCCTGGAGTCCGGGACGCGGGGCCCCGGGAACTGAAGCTTTCTTT. This sequence encodes CAWSPGRGAPGTEAFF.

This chain links TRBV28 with TRBJ1-5; D gene ambiguous. Germline CDR1 reads MDHEN; CDR2 reads SYDVKM. V lost 3 bases and J 5 bases, leaving 8 bases between the germline ends. The length of the CDR3 is 13 residues. This CDR3 is CASSFPSYQPQHF. CDR3 sequence (DNA): TGTGCCAGCAGTTTCCCCAGTTATCAGCCCCAGCATTTT.

This clone appeared a few times. The J gene is TRBJ1-1, the V gene TRBV6-1; TRBD1 agrees at 7 bases. In germline, CDR1 is MNHNS, CDR2 SASEGT. The V and J ends lost 4 bases and 5 bases, in that order; junction bases with no gene match: 4. CDR3 length: 13 amino acids. The CDR3 coding sequence is TGTGCCAGCAGTGTGACAGGGAGGACTGAAGCTTTCTTT. The encoded protein is CASSVTGRTEAFF.

J is TRBJ2-1 and V is TRBV2; 11 nucleotides align to TRBD1. Germline CDR1 and CDR2: SNHLY and FYNNEI. V was clipped by 7 bases and J by 7 bases; unmatched bases: 3. The CDR3 contains 13 residues. The CDR3 spells CASTGQGANEQFF. The CDR3 DNA is TGTGCCAGCACCGGACAGGGGGCGAATGAGCAGTTCTTC. Together with reference TRBV2 and TRBJ2-1, the CDR3 gives the full variable domain: EPEVTQTPSHQVTQMGQEVILRCVPISNHLYFYWYRQILGQKVEFLVSFYNNEISEKSEIFDDQFSVERPDGSNFTLKIRSTKLEDSAMYFCASTGQGANEQFFGPGTRLTVL.

This chain connects TRBV28 to TRBJ1-6; D gene unclear. The CDR3 contains 11 residues. In germline, CDR1 is MDHEN, CDR2 SYDVKM. The CDR3 protein is CATRSNSPLHF. The CDR3 DNA is TGTGCTACGAGGTCTAATTCACCCCTCCACTTT.

V and J are TRBV30 and TRBJ1-3; no reliable D call. Germline V gene sequence: CDR1 GTSNPN, CDR2 SVGIG (reference sequence). V was pared by 0 bases and J by 3 bases, with 6 bases between. The length of the CDR3 is 13 residues. CDR3: CAWSVIGGNTIYF. The CDR3 DNA follows: TGTGCCTGGAGTGTAATAGGTGGAAACACCATATATTTT.

This chain uses TRBV7-2 with TRBJ2-1; 12 nucleotides agree with TRBD2. Trimming took 1 base from V and 7 from J; bases not matched to a gene: 2. Looked up from germline, CDR1 is SGHTA and CDR2 is FQGNSA. CDR3 length equals 15 residues. The CDR3: CASSLGTSGTNEQFF. CDR3 in DNA: TGTGCCAGCAGCTTAGGGACTAGCGGGACTAATGAGCAGTTCTTC.

The chain is built from TRBV28 and TRBJ1-4; 10 bases agree with TRBD1. With V trimmed by 1 base and J by 8 bases, 10 bases remained unmatched. In germline, CDR1 is MDHEN, CDR2 SYDVKM. The CDR3 contains 17 residues. DNA for the CDR3: TGTGCCAGCAGTTTATCGGGGACAGGGGTCGGTGTCGAAAAACTGTTTTTT. Amino acid sequence: CASSLSGTGVGVEKLFF. The whole variable domain, remainder taken from reference TRBV28 and TRBJ1-4, is DVKVTQSSRYLVKRTGEKVFLECVQDMDHENMFWYRQDPGLGLRLIYFSYDVKMKEKGDIPEGYSVSREKKERFSLILESASTNQTSMYLCASSLSGTGVGVEKLFFGSGTQLSVL.

The chain has TRBV28 and TRBJ1-2; a possible D gene is TRBD1 (6 bases). The germline gives CDR1 MDHEN, CDR2 SYDVKM. This CDR3 has 12 residues. The V end lost 5 bases, the J end lost 8 bases, and 12 bases lay between the germline ends. The CDR3 nucleotides are TGTGCCAGCAGTCGACAGGCGAGGGGCTACACCTTC. It yields the protein CASSRQARGYTF.

The V and J genes are TRBV18 and TRBJ2-1; D is perhaps TRBD1 or TRBD2 (6 bases each). The CDR3 extends over 16 amino acids. Trimming removed 2 bases at V and 0 bases at J, with 11 bases between. Germline lookup yields CDR1 KGHSH and CDR2 LQKENI. CDR3 nucleotides: TGTGCCAGCTCACCATTCACGGGGGCCTCCTACAATGAGCAGTTCTTC. This codes for CASSPFTGASYNEQFF.

This chain connects TRBV10-3 to TRBJ1-2, with D perhaps matching TRBD1 (5 bases). The germline V and J ends were trimmed by 5 bases and 2 bases, with 12 bases remaining between them. The CDR3 totals 14 residues. The germline CDR1 and CDR2 sequences are ENHRY and SYGVKD. In nucleotides, the CDR3 is TGTGCCATCAGTCCACAGGTCCGGAACTATGGCTACACCTTC. Translated, it gives CAISPQVRNYGYTF.

The chain joins TRBV7-2 to TRBJ2-3; D is uncertain. The CDR3 length is 12 residues. The germline V and J ends were trimmed by 0 bases and 7 bases, with 5 bases remaining between them. The germline CDR1 and CDR2 sequences are SGHTA and FQGNSA. The CDR3: CASSLAANTQYF. For the CDR3, the DNA is TGTGCCAGCAGCTTAGCGGCGAATACGCAGTATTTT.

There are a few counts of this clone. The chain has TRBV18 and TRBJ1-1, with D possibly being TRBD1 (5 bases). The CDR3 spans 14 residues. Per germline, CDR1 KGHSH and CDR2 LQKENI. V lost 4 bases to trimming and J lost 2 bases, with 11 bases between them. For the CDR3, the DNA is TGTGCCAGCTCACGGGACGCACGTAACACTGAAGCTTTCTTT. Translation: CASSRDARNTEAFF.